The rows below give T cell receptor beta chains drawn from one sample of a study of T-cell reconstitution after alpha-beta-depleted transplantation in children. TCRdb itself ran the PCR reads through MiXCR, one entry per CDR3 protein. Among hundreds of thousands of distinct CDR3 sequences, 10% to 15% were seen once, and the ten largest hold approximately 2%. The sequencing used PBMCs, mostly from graft donor cells, collected 360 days after TCRalphabeta/CD19-depleted stem cell transplant. The receptors originated from a male patient younger than 18 who had a stem cell transplant for acute myeloid leukemia, so the T cells may come from the graft donor. CDR3s leave out the opening cysteine and the closing phenylalanine or tryptophan.

V	length	CDR3
TRBV7-9	13	ASSPIRVPYNEQF
TRBV20-1	11	SARTSVTYEQY
TRBV21-1	11	ARLRGQQETQY
TRBV24-1	11	ATSGGGDTEAF
TRBV5-1	16	ASSLTVRATGVYNEQF
TRBV12-3/TRBV12-4	12	ASREELAKNIQY
TRBV4-3	13	ASSQGSRTPYEQY
TRBV15	11	ATSRGGSNEQF
TRBV25-1	13	ASTSSGSQVGELF
TRBV20-1	14	SASFYSGGRFWEQF
TRBV28	8	ASSDFEAF
TRBV3-1	16	ASSLPPPLAGVQETQY
TRBV12-3/TRBV12-4	15	ASSSSPGWKGANVLT
TRBV20-1	13	SVYGLAGSTGELF
TRBV6-1	13	ASSAQGAVQETQY
TRBV7-2	15	ASSLGIFPTGGETQY
TRBV14	14	ASSQGDSAFYNEQF
TRBV27	13	ASSLGYYRESEAF
TRBV6-2/TRBV6-3	10	ASNWPDNEQY
TRBV20-1	13	SASTSGINTDTQY
TRBV20-1	15	SARMKGRALELNEQY
TRBV6-6	11	ASSYPTLKEQF
TRBV14	13	ASSQAVRTREKLF
TRBV20-1	13	SARDSGRASNEQF
TRBV12-3/TRBV12-4	12	ASRRTSGADTQY
TRBV4-3	14	ASSRAGTSGADTQY
TRBV13	12	ASSHDSSPYEQY
TRBV6-1	14	ASRSLGQGSTGELF
TRBV4-3	12	ASSLDRGRNEQF
TRBV12-3/TRBV12-4	14	ASSPLMVDSLYEQY
TRBV9	16	ASSVAPRLAGGNNEQF
TRBV29-1	12	SVADRGSTYEQY
TRBV3-1	16	ASSGRGRKTTLINEQF
TRBV27	14	ASSLLGRHLDNEQF
TRBV20-1	17	SAGSFGTGALVAKNIQY
TRBV2	13	ASSGQGYSNQPQH
TRBV20-1	11	SAFDGPGHEQY
TRBV4-3	17	ASSQEVGHPEVYSYEQY
TRBV20-1	11	SAESGATYEQY
TRBV29-1	14	SVEEGLAGLTDTQY
TRBV28	13	ASSLVTGPPREQY
TRBV7-9	15	ASSSSGSGRTKNIQY
TRBV15	14	ATSREVGAAKNIQY
TRBV6-1	11	ASSRDTAAEQY
TRBV25-1	12	ASSETGDNQPQH
TRBV6-2/TRBV6-3	12	ASTQTAGVYEQY
TRBV10-3	13	AISRTSGNTDTQY
TRBV12-3/TRBV12-4	12	ASSRQGMREKLF
TRBV7-6	12	ASSQTSGIRGQY
TRBV20-1	15	SATNPGLAGANNEQF
TRBV11-2	18	ASSFSPTPSFVGLEDEQY
TRBV10-3	9	AAGTPQTQY
TRBV4-3	14	ASSQGVAGIYNEQF
TRBV10-3	11	AIRTSGRLTQY
TRBV12-3/TRBV12-4	11	ASSFNFQETQY